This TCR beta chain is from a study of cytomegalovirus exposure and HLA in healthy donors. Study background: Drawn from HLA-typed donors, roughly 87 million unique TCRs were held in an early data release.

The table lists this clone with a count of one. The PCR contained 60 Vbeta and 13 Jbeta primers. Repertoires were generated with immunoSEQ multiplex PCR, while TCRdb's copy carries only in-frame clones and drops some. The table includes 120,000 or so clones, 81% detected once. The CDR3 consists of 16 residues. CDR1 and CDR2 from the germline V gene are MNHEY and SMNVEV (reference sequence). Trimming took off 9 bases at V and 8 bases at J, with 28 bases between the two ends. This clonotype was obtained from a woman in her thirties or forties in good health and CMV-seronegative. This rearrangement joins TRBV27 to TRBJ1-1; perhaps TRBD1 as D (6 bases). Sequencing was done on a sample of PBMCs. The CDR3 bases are TGTGCCAGGGATCTCGACCACAGGGCTATAGGATCGGAAGCTTTCTTT. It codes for CARDLDHRAIGSEAFF.